The 20 T cell receptor beta chains reported below all come from one sample, sequenced in a study of cytomegalovirus exposure and HLA in healthy donors. This PCR relied on a set of 60 Vbeta primers and 13 Jbeta primers. Some clones are missing from TCRdb's copy, which holds only in-frame ones; the method was immunoSEQ multiplex PCR. This table has 45,000 to 65,000 clones, about 70% appearing once. Specimen: PBMCs. The receptors derive from a woman aged 45-60 years in good health and CMV-seropositive.

This chain joins TRBV29-1 and TRBJ2-1; 7 bases line up with TRBD2. With 7 bases clipped from V and 9 bases from J, the junction kept 15 bases outside the gene matches. Germline assignment: CDR1 SQVTM and CDR2 ANQGSEA. The CDR3 has 14 residues. The CDR3 region has the DNA TGCAGCGCATCGACGACTTCGGGGGGAAGTGAGCAGTTCTTC. This sequence encodes CSASTTSGGSEQFF.

This clone occurred once. The J gene is TRBJ1-1, the V gene TRBV10-3, with a tentative D call TRBD1 (6 bases). The CDR3 totals 14 residues. V lost 10 bases and J lost 4, with 19 bases in between. Germline values: CDR1 ENHRY, CDR2 SYGVKD. CDR3 nucleotides: TGTGCCACCTGGGGAGGGGGAGAGAGCACTGAAGCTTTCTTT. Encoded protein: CATWGGGESTEAFF.

The rearrangement links TRBV9 to TRBJ1-5, with 8 bases fitting TRBD1. This CDR3 comprises 13 residues. Germline V CDR1 and CDR2: SGDLS, YYNGEE. V lost 3 bases and J lost 5; bases outside the gene matches: 1. CDR3 amino acids: CASSEQGDQPQHF. The CDR3 coding sequence is TGTGCCAGCAGCGAACAGGGGGATCAGCCCCAGCATTTT.

The chain links TRBV7-2 to TRBJ2-5; D perhaps matches TRBD2 (6 bases). Germline V lookup: CDR1 SGHTA, CDR2 FQGNSA. The CDR3 is 15 amino acids. Trimming removed 7 bases from V and 5 bases from J, with 20 bases in between. This CDR3 reads CASIYMGLARETQYF. For the CDR3, the DNA is TGTGCCAGCATCTACATGGGGCTAGCGAGGGAGACCCAGTACTTC.

The CDR3 coding sequence is TGTGCCAGCCTACTAGCGGGGTTGGGGTTTGGAGCCAAAAACATTCAGTACTTC. Translating it yields CASLLAGLGFGAKNIQYF. This chain connects TRBV2 to TRBJ2-4; 10 positions match TRBD2. CDR1 is SNHLY and CDR2 is FYNNEI in the germline V gene. This CDR3 comprises 18 residues. Trimming at V came to 8 bases and at J to 0 bases, leaving 13 bases not matched to a gene.

The chain carries TRBV7-9 and TRBJ2-7, with D perhaps TRBD1 (5 bases). Germline V lookup: CDR1 SEHNR, CDR2 FQNEAQ (reference sequence). The V end was cut by 5 bases, the J end by 1 base, with 9 bases between. This CDR3 is built from 13 residues. The CDR3 sequence is CASSPQASYEQYF. The CDR3 DNA sequence: TGTGCCAGCAGCCCACAGGCATCCTACGAGCAGTACTTC.

The chain combines TRBV11-3 with TRBJ1-1; D perhaps matches TRBD1 (6 bases). The CDR3 length is 18 residues. V shed 5 bases and J shed 5 bases, with 27 bases lying between them. The germline V gene has CDR1 SGHNT and CDR2 YENEEA. CDR3 loop: CASSPPTTGPPKETEAFF. For the CDR3, the DNA is TGTGCCAGCAGCCCCCCGACCACAGGGCCCCCTAAGGAGACTGAAGCTTTCTTT.

The CDR3 DNA reads as TGTGCCAGCAGTTTACAGGGGAACTATGGCTACACCTTC. This translates into CASSLQGNYGYTF. V and J are TRBV27 and TRBJ1-2, with D possibly being TRBD1 (6 bases). Germline CDR1 and CDR2: MNHEY and SMNVEV (reference sequence). The CDR3 is made up of 13 amino acids. V dropped 2 bases and J dropped 2 bases, with 6 bases sitting between them.

As for this clone: At one of its ends the junction is not consistent with the germline gene, which may arise from a read error. The chain carries TRBV7-2 and TRBJ2-1; possible D gene TRBD2, 7 bases. In germline, CDR1 is SGHTA, CDR2 FQGNSA. This CDR3 spans 14 amino acids. Written as DNA, the CDR3 is TGTGCCAGCAGCTTAGGGGGGGGCTACCATGAGCAGTTCTTC. Translating gives CASSLGGGYHEQFF.

This sequence joins TRBV7-2 and TRBJ2-7; tentative D call: TRBD1 (6 bases). CDR3 length: 15 residues. The germline CDR1 and CDR2 sequences are SGHTA and FQGNSA. Deletions cut 4 bases from V and 5 bases from J, with 18 bases between. The CDR3 loop is CASSWRTTGMDEQYF. The DNA for the CDR3 is TGTGCCAGCAGCTGGCGAACAACAGGGATGGACGAGCAGTACTTC.

For this clone: The junction departs from germline at one end; a sequencing error may be responsible. The chain links TRBV7-9 to TRBJ2-1; TRBD2 matches 9 bases. The CDR3 covers 15 residues. CDR1 and CDR2 (germline): SEHNR, FQNEAQ (reference sequence). The CDR3 bases are TGTGTCAGCAGCTTAACGGGACTAGCTGTCAATGAGCAGTTCTTC. This translates into CVSSLTGLAVNEQFF.

V is TRBV2 and J is TRBJ2-7; the D is unclear. This CDR3 is built from 13 residues. Germline-derived CDR1 and CDR2 are SNHLY and FYNNEI. The ends were cut back, 4 bases at V and 9 bases at J, with 16 bases in the middle. The CDR3 reads CASSVHVPGGQYF. For the CDR3, the DNA is TGTGCCAGCAGTGTTCACGTGCCCGGCGGGCAGTACTTC. The whole variable domain, filled in from reference TRBV2 and TRBJ2-7, reads EPEVTQTPSHQVTQMGQEVILRCVPISNHLYFYWYRQILGQKVEFLVSFYNNEISEKSEIFDDQFSVERPDGSNFTLKIRSTKLEDSAMYFCASSVHVPGGQYFGPGTRLTVT.

The chain uses TRBV4-3 and TRBJ2-1; 15 bases line up with TRBD2. The CDR3 is made up of 18 amino acids. Germline assignment: CDR1 LGHNA and CDR2 YSLEER. V lost 3 bases to trimming and J lost 8 bases; unmatched junction nucleotides: 11. This chain's CDR3 is CASSHGLAGGPENDEQFF. As DNA, the CDR3 is TGCGCCAGCAGCCATGGACTAGCGGGGGGGCCTGAGAACGATGAGCAGTTCTTC.

Only a few counts were recorded for this clone. This chain connects TRBV15 to TRBJ2-7, with D tentatively TRBD2 (6 bases). The CDR3 length is 14 residues. Deletions cut 1 base from V and 2 bases from J, with 9 bases between. Germline-derived CDR1 and CDR2 are LNHNV and YYDKDF (reference sequence). The CDR3 sequence: CATSRAGLPYEQYF. DNA for the CDR3: TGTGCCACCAGCAGAGCGGGACTCCCCTACGAGCAGTACTTC.

This chain connects TRBV5-1 to TRBJ2-1, with 12 bases identical to TRBD2. Unmatched junction bases numbered 14, after V lost 3 bases and J lost 10 bases. The CDR3 contains 17 residues. CDR1 and CDR2 (germline): SGHRS, YFSETQ. CDR3 loop: CASSSARERLAGEEQFF. The CDR3 nucleotides are TGCGCCAGCAGCTCAGCAAGGGAAAGACTAGCGGGAGAAGAGCAGTTCTTC.

The J gene is TRBJ1-5, the V gene TRBV28, with D tentatively TRBD1 (6 bases). The germline V gene encodes CDR1 MDHEN and CDR2 SYDVKM. Trimming left V 5 bases short and J 1 base short, with 12 bases between. The CDR3 sequence is 15 residues long. CDR3 coding DNA: TGTGCCAGCAGTCCAGCGGGGGCCAGCAATCAGCCCCAGCATTTT. Protein sequence: CASSPAGASNQPQHF.

This clone was found a few times. The V gene is TRBV6-6, the J gene TRBJ2-1; weak D call: TRBD1 (5 bases). This CDR3 is built from 16 residues. V lost 2 bases and J lost 5, with 16 bases in between. Germline assignment: CDR1 MNHNY and CDR2 SVGAGI (reference sequence). CDR3 nucleotides: TGTGCCAGCAGTTACAGGGCCGGGCAGGGAAACAATGAGCAGTTCTTC. It is translated as CASSYRAGQGNNEQFF.

The chain joins TRBV18 to TRBJ1-2; TRBD1 is a possible D gene (5 bases). The CDR3 is 12 amino acids. The V gene's germline CDR1 is KGHSH and CDR2 LQKENI. V lost 3 bases, J lost 7 bases, and 9 bases lay in between. For the CDR3, the DNA is TGTGCCAGCTCACCCGACAGTAGTGGCTACACCTTC. Translation gives CASSPDSSGYTF.

This chain uses TRBV18 with TRBJ2-1; 8 nucleotides line up with TRBD1. CDR1 and CDR2 from the germline V gene are KGHSH and LQKENI. V lost 2 bases, J lost 9 bases, and 9 bases stayed unmatched. CDR3 length: 15 residues. CDR3 bases: TGTGCCAGCTCACCATGGGACAGGTCAAATTCTGAGCAGTTCTTC. Amino acids: CASSPWDRSNSEQFF.

The chain recombines TRBV18 with TRBJ2-3, with D unresolved. This CDR3 has 12 residues. Per the germline V gene, CDR1 is KGHSH and CDR2 is LQKENI. Trimming left V 4 bases short and J 6 bases short, with 8 bases between. CDR3 protein: CASSLYADTQYF. The DNA for the CDR3 is TGTGCCAGCTCACTCTATGCGGATACGCAGTATTTT.